What follows are 20 T cell receptor beta chains derived from one specimen sequenced in a study of T-cell reconstitution after alpha-beta-depleted transplantation in children. For TCRbeta, the library was prepared with unique molecular identifiers. TCRdb reprocessed the PCR reads with MiXCR, giving one entry per CDR3 protein. The sample has about a million distinct CDR3 sequences, about 26% seen once. Source: PBMCs, mostly from graft donor cells, taken 360 days after TCRalphabeta/CD19-depleted stem cell transplant. The receptors stem from a boy less than two years old who had a stem cell transplant for SCID, so the T cells may come from the graft donor.

With regard to this clonotype: At one boundary the junction diverges from the germline segment, which might be a read error. The gene calls are TRBV20-1 and TRBJ2-1, with 11 bases matching TRBD2. Per the germline V gene, CDR1 is DFQATT and CDR2 is SNEGSKA (reference sequence). This CDR3 is built from 17 residues. In DNA, the CDR3 is TGCTGTGCTTGGCCCTTCTATAGCGGGGGGGCCGTCAATGAGCAGTTCTTC. Translated: CCAWPFYSGGAVNEQFF.

The chain carries TRBV18 and TRBJ2-7, with 9 bases lining up with TRBD1. CDR1 is KGHSH and CDR2 is LQKENI in the germline V gene. The CDR3 consists of 14 residues. V lost 5 bases and J lost 2; bases outside the gene matches: 4. DNA of the CDR3: TGTGCCAGCTCAGACGACAGGGGGGCCTACGAGCAGTACTTC. This codes for CASSDDRGAYEQYF.

The V gene is TRBV6-1, the J gene TRBJ2-1, with D unresolved. The CDR3 spans 16 residues. The V gene lost 5 bases and the J gene lost 3 bases, with 17 bases spanning the gap. In germline, CDR1 is MNHNS, CDR2 SASEGT. The CDR3 nucleotides read TGTGCCAGCAGTCTCCTTAGGAAGGGCGTCTACAATGAGCAGTTCTTC. Translating it yields CASSLLRKGVYNEQFF.

This clonotype was detected a few times. The chain is built from TRBV28 and TRBJ1-5, with a possible D match to TRBD1 (6 bases). Trimming removed 4 bases at V and 1 base at J, with 23 bases between. CDR1 is MDHEN, CDR2 SYDVKM, per germline. CDR3 length: 19 residues. The CDR3 loop reads CASSWDPGQLGASNQPQHF. Here the CDR3 DNA reads TGTGCCAGCAGTTGGGACCCCGGACAGTTAGGGGCGAGCAATCAGCCCCAGCATTTT. Full variable domain (rest looked up from reference TRBV28 and TRBJ1-5): DVKVTQSSRYLVKRTGEKVFLECVQDMDHENMFWYRQDPGLGLRLIYFSYDVKMKEKGDIPEGYSVSREKKERFSLILESASTNQTSMYLCASSWDPGQLGASNQPQHFGDGTRLSIL.

The chain has TRBV7-9 and TRBJ1-2, with D unresolved. Looked up from germline, CDR1 is SEHNR and CDR2 is FQNEAQ (reference sequence). The CDR3 runs to 16 residues. The V end lost 1 base, the J end lost 6 bases, and 18 bases lay between the germline ends. CDR3 region: CASSLDSRPTYDGYTF. The CDR3 region has the DNA TGTGCCAGCAGCTTAGATTCCAGGCCCACCTACGATGGCTACACCTTC.

This clonotype was found a few times. The rearrangement uses TRBV9 and TRBJ2-5; tentative D call: TRBD2 (7 bases). The CDR3 is made up of 16 amino acids. V was cut by 4 bases and J by 1 base, with 17 bases left in between. Germline CDR1 reads SGDLS; CDR2 reads YYNGEE. CDR3 nucleotides: TGTGCCAGCAGCTATGCTGTGGGGGGGCGCCAAGAGACCCAGTACTTC. Encoded protein: CASSYAVGGRQETQYF.

This clonotype was counted between two and nine times. The rearrangement joins TRBV28 to TRBJ2-7; 7 bases are a match to TRBD2. V shed 2 bases, J shed 2 bases, and the junction held 6 bases outside the gene matches. Germline V gives CDR1 MDHEN, CDR2 SYDVKM. The CDR3 loop spans 15 amino acids. The CDR3 region is CASSLGVGGTYEQYF. The DNA of the CDR3 is TGTGCCAGCAGTTTAGGTGTGGGGGGGACCTACGAGCAGTACTTC.

The chain is built from TRBV9 and TRBJ1-1; weak D call: TRBD1 (6 bases). Trimming removed 0 bases from V and 0 bases from J, with 12 bases in between. Germline V lookup: CDR1 SGDLS, CDR2 YYNGEE. The CDR3 loop spans 16 amino acids. In DNA, the CDR3 is TGTGCCAGCAGCGTAGAGCTGGGGGACATGAACACTGAAGCTTTCTTT. Its translation is CASSVELGDMNTEAFF.

The rearrangement joins TRBV6-1 to TRBJ2-1; the D gene could be TRBD1 or TRBD2 (5 bases each). Germline CDR1 and CDR2: MNHNS and SASEGT. This CDR3 region has 13 residues. Between the trimmed V and J ends, which lost 7 bases and 5 bases, there was a span of 12 bases. CDR3 sequence: CASKYGAHNEQFF. The CDR3 DNA reads as TGTGCCAGCAAATACGGGGCCCACAATGAGCAGTTCTTC.

This clonotype was picked up a small number of times. The J gene is TRBJ1-1, the V gene TRBV20-1; possible D gene TRBD1, 6 bases. V lost 1 base and J 6 bases, leaving 15 bases between the germline ends. Per the germline V gene, CDR1 is DFQATT and CDR2 is SNEGSKA (reference sequence). The length of the CDR3 is 14 residues. The CDR3 region is CSARVGQGRSEAFF. CDR3 nucleotides: TGCAGTGCTAGAGTCGGCCAGGGGAGGTCTGAAGCTTTCTTT.

This clonotype has ten or more counts. The rearrangement joins TRBV29-1 to TRBJ1-1; D gene uncertain. The CDR3 sequence is 12 residues long. Germline assignment: CDR1 SQVTM and CDR2 ANQGSEA. Trimming cost V 5 bases and J 0 bases, with 7 bases left between them. The CDR3 reads CSVRGMNTEAFF. The CDR3 region has the DNA TGCAGCGTTCGAGGAATGAACACTGAAGCTTTCTTT.

The sample holds a few counts of this clonotype. As DNA, the CDR3 is TGCAGCGTTGAAGGGTCCCTAAGCGGCAAAAACATTCAGTACTTC. It translates to CSVEGSLSGKNIQYF. The rearrangement joins TRBV29-1 to TRBJ2-4, with D perhaps TRBD2 (5 bases). The length of the CDR3 is 15 residues. Germline V gene data show CDR1 as SQVTM and CDR2 as ANQGSEA. Between the trimmed V and J ends, which lost 1 base and 3 bases, there was a span of 13 bases.

V usage is TRBV6-2 or TRBV6-3 and J usage is TRBJ2-5, with 12 bases lining up with TRBD2. CDR3 length: 16 amino acids. With V trimmed by 8 bases and J by 5 bases, 12 bases remained unmatched. Germline V gene sequence: CDR1 MNHEY, CDR2 SVGEGT. The chain's CDR3 is CASVSQLAGGAETQYF. CDR3 nucleotide sequence: TGTGCCAGCGTATCCCAACTAGCGGGGGGAGCGGAGACCCAGTACTTC.

This clonotype was counted a few times. This chain joins TRBV9 and TRBJ2-7, with D possibly matching TRBD1 (6 bases). Between the trimmed V and J ends, which lost 3 bases and 0 bases, there was a span of 10 bases. Germline assignment: CDR1 SGDLS and CDR2 YYNGEE. This CDR3 contains 14 residues. CDR3 DNA sequence: TGTGCCAGCAGCGGACAGGCCCGCTCCTACGAGCAGTACTTC. It encodes CASSGQARSYEQYF. Full variable domain (outside the CDR3, taken from reference TRBV9 and TRBJ2-7): DSGVTQTPKHLITATGQRVTLRCSPRSGDLSVYWYQQSLDQGLQFLIQYYNGEERAKGNILERFSAQQFPDLHSELNLSSLELGDSALYFCASSGQARSYEQYFGPGTRLTVT.

This chain's CDR3 is CASSLERETSGYTDTQYF. The CDR3 DNA follows: TGTGCCAGCAGCTTAGAGAGGGAGACTAGCGGCTACACAGATACGCAGTATTTT. The chain is built from TRBV11-2 and TRBJ2-3; 9 nucleotides agree with TRBD2. V lost 0 bases and J lost 2; bases outside the gene matches: 9. This CDR3 region has 18 residues. Germline CDR1 reads SGHAT; CDR2 reads FQNNGV.

In this sample, this clonotype turned up a few times. The rearrangement links TRBV12-3 or TRBV12-4 to TRBJ1-3; possibly TRBD1 for D (6 bases). V gave up 6 bases and J gave up 0 bases, with 15 bases separating them. CDR3 length equals 16 residues. CDR3 sequence: CASSHFGTYSGNTIYF. The CDR3 nucleotides read TGTGCCAGCAGCCACTTCGGGACATACTCTGGAAACACCATATATTTT.

This clonotype showed up just a few times. The chain is built from TRBV12-3 or TRBV12-4 and TRBJ2-2; no clear D gene. CDR3 length equals 15 residues. Trimming pared 6 bases from V and 0 bases from J, leaving 11 bases between. CDR3 protein: CASSPGRANTGELFF. Here the CDR3 DNA reads TGTGCCAGCAGCCCCGGACGGGCGAACACCGGGGAGCTGTTTTTT.

V and J are TRBV5-1 and TRBJ1-1; 8 bases map to TRBD1. With V trimmed by 2 bases and J by 9 bases, 15 bases remained unmatched. The CDR3 loop spans 16 amino acids. Looked up from germline, CDR1 is SGHRS and CDR2 is YFSETQ. CDR3 region: CASSFARQGTRWKAFF. The CDR3 nucleotides are TGCGCCAGCAGCTTCGCCAGACAGGGGACTCGTTGGAAAGCTTTCTTT.

This clonotype was found a few times. V is TRBV29-1 and J is TRBJ2-3; 10 nucleotides align to TRBD2. The length of the CDR3 is 16 residues. CDR1 is SQVTM, CDR2 ANQGSEA, per germline. V gave up 7 bases and J gave up 0 bases; unmatched junction bases: 10. CDR3 in amino acids: CSGAQLAGTSTDTQYF. The CDR3 DNA reads as TGCAGCGGTGCCCAACTAGCGGGGACCAGCACAGATACGCAGTATTTT.

This clonotype was observed a few times. The rearrangement links TRBV12-3 or TRBV12-4 to TRBJ1-1; D remains ambiguous. Trimming cost V 5 bases and J 1 base, with 8 bases left between them. This CDR3 comprises 13 residues. CDR3 in DNA: TGTGCCAGCAGTGGGAACTGGAACACTGAAGCTTTCTTT. As protein: CASSGNWNTEAFF.